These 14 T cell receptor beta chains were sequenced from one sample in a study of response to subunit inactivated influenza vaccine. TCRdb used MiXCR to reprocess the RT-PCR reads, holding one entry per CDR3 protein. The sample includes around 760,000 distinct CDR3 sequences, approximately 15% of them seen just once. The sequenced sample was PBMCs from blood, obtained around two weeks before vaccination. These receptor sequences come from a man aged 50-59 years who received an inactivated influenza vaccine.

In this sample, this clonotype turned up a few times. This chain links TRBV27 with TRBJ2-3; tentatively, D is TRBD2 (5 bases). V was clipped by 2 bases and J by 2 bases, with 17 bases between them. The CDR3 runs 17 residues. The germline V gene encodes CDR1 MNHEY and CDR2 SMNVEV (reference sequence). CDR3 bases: TGTGCCAGCAGTTTAGAAGGCCCCCGGGGTTTCACAGATACGCAGTATTTT. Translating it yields CASSLEGPRGFTDTQYF.

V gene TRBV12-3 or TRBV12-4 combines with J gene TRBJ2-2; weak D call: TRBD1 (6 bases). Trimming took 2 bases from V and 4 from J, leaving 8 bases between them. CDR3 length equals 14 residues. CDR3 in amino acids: CASSLSGATGELFF. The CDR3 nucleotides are TGTGCCAGCAGTTTATCAGGGGCCACCGGGGAGCTGTTTTTT.

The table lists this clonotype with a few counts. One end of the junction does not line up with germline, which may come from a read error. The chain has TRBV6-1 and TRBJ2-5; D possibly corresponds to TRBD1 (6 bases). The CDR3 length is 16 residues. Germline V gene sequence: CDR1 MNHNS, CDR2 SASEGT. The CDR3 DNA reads TGTGCCAGCAGGCCTTACTACGGACAGCACCAGGAGACCCAGTACTTC. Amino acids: CASRPYYGQHQETQYF.

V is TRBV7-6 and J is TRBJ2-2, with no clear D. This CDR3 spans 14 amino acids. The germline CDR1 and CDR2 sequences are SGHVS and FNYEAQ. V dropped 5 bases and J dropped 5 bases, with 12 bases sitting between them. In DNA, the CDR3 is TGTGCCAGCAGCGCACCGGGCAGGACCGGGGAGCTGTTTTTT. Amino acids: CASSAPGRTGELFF.

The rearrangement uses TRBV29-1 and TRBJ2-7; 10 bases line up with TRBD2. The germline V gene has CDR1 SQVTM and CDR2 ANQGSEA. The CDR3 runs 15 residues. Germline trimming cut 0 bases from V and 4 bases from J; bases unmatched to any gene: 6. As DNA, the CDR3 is TGCAGCGTTGAAGATCGGGCTAGCGGGAGTTACGAGCAGTACTTC. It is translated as CSVEDRASGSYEQYF.

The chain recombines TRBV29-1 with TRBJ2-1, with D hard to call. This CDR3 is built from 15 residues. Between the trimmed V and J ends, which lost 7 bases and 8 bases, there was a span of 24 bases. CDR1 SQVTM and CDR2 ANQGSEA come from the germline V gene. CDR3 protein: CSATFPWFTIDEQFF. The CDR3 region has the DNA TGCAGCGCTACTTTCCCCTGGTTTACTATCGATGAGCAGTTCTTC.

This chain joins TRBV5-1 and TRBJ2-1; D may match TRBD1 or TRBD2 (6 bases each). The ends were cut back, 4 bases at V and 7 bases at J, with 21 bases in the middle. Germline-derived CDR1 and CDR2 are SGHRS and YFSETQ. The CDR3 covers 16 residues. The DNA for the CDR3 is TGCGCCAGCAGCAAAACAGGGAACGGGGGACGGAATGAGCAGTTCTTC. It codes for CASSKTGNGGRNEQFF. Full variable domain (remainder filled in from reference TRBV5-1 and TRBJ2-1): KAGVTQTPRYLIKTRGQQVTLSCSPISGHRSVSWYQQTPGQGLQFLFEYFSETQRNKGNFPGRFSGRQFSNSRSEMNVSTLELGDSALYLCASSKTGNGGRNEQFFGPGTRLTVL.

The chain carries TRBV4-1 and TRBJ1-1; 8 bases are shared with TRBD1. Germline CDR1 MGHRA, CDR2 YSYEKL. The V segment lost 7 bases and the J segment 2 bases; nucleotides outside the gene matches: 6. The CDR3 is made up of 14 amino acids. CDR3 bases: TGCGCCAGCATCCTCGGGACAGGAAACACTGAAGCTTTCTTT. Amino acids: CASILGTGNTEAFF.

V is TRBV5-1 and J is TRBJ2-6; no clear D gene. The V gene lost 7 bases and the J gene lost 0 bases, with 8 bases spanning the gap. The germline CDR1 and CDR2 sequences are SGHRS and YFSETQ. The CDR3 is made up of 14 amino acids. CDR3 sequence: CASGYGSGANVLTF. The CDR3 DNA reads TGCGCCAGCGGGTATGGCTCTGGGGCCAACGTCCTGACTTTC.

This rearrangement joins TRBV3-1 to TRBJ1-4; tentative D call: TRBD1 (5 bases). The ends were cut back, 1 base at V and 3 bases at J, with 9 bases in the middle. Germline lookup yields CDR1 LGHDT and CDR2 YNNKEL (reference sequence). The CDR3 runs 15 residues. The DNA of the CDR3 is TGTGCCAGCAGCCAAGGTCGAGGGGCTAATGAAAAACTGTTTTTT. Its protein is CASSQGRGANEKLFF. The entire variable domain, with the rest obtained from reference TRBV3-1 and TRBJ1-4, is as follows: DTAVSQTPKYLVTQMGNDKSIKCEQNLGHDTMYWYKQDSKKFLKIMFSYNNKELIINETVPNRFSPKSPDKAHLNLHINSLELGDSAVYFCASSQGRGANEKLFFGSGTQLSVL.

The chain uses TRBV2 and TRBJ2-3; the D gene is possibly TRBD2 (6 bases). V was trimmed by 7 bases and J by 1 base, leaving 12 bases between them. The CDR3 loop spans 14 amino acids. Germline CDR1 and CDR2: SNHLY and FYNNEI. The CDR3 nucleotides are TGTGCCAGCAAGCTTAGCGGTGGCACAGATACGCAGTATTTT. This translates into CASKLSGGTDTQYF.

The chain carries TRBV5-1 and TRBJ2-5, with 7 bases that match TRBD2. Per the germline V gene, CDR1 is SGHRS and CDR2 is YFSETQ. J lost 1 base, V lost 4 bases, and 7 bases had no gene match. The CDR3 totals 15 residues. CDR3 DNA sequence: TGCGCCAGCAGCGTGGCTAGCGGCCGCCAAGAGACCCAGTACTTC. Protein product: CASSVASGRQETQYF. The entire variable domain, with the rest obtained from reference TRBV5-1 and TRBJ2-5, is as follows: KAGVTQTPRYLIKTRGQQVTLSCSPISGHRSVSWYQQTPGQGLQFLFEYFSETQRNKGNFPGRFSGRQFSNSRSEMNVSTLELGDSALYLCASSVASGRQETQYFGPGTRLLVL.

The CDR3, as DNA: TGTGCCACCAGCAGAGATCTTCCGATTAGGGGACGAGCGGAGACCCAGTACTTC. Amino acid sequence: CATSRDLPIRGRAETQYF. The chain couples TRBV15 to TRBJ2-5; the D call may be TRBD1 or TRBD2 (5 bases each). The CDR3 covers 18 residues. V gave up 0 bases and J gave up 5 bases, with 22 bases separating them. Germline V lookup: CDR1 LNHNV, CDR2 YYDKDF (reference sequence).

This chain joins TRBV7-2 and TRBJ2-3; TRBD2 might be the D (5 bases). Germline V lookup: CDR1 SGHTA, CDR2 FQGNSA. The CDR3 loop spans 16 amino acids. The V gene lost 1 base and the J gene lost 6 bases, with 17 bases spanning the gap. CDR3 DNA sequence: TGTGCCAGCAGCTTAGTCGGGAAGTCAGGACGGGATACGCAGTATTTT. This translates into CASSLVGKSGRDTQYF.